This T cell receptor (beta chain) was profiled in a study of T cells in Graves' hyperthyroidism and ophthalmopathy. Study results and limitations: Blood held most thyroid clonotypes expanded above 0.001 frequency.

This clonotype was recorded at least ten times. The antigen is undetermined. Between the trimmed V and J ends, which lost 4 bases and 7 bases, there was a span of 17 bases. The CDR3 has 14 residues. Germline CDR1 is MDHEN and CDR2 is SYDVKM. RNA transcripts gave rise to amplified TCR beta CDR3 regions. HTBI primers were employed in a first-round RT-PCR of the TCR CDR3. TCRdb used MiXCR to reprocess the multiplex PCR reads, holding one entry per CDR3 protein. The sample has hundreds of thousands of distinct CDR3 sequences, roughly 17% seen once. The receptor was derived from a woman in her twenties or thirties with Graves' hyperthyroidism. This sequence joins TRBV28 and TRBJ2-7; TRBD1 or TRBD2 may be the D gene (5 bases each). Source material: blood. DNA for the CDR3: TGTGCCAGCAGTTCCCTGTCCCGGGGCGAAGAGCAGTACTTC. Its translation is CASSSLSRGEEQYF.